One and the same sample provided the 7 T cell receptor beta chains below, sequenced in a study of ipilimumab plus nivolumab after autologous stem cell transplantation. Measured with immunoSEQ multiplex PCR; TCRdb has only the in-frame clones, and not every one. The data hold thousands of clones, with more than 65% observed a single time. The starting material was PBMCs, obtained in a trial of ipilimumab plus nivolumab as post-transplant consolidation. The receptors derive from a male donor with multiple myeloma.

This sequence joins TRBV7-3 and TRBJ2-7; the match to TRBD1 covers 12 bases. The ends lost 5 bases at V and 3 bases at J; junction bases unmatched: 8. From germline, CDR1 is SGHTA and CDR2 FQGTGA. The CDR3 runs to 16 residues. The CDR3 DNA reads as TGTGCCAGCAGCGGCCCCGGGACAGGGGGCCTCTACGAGCAGTACTTC. Residues: CASSGPGTGGLYEQYF.

V gene TRBV7-9 combines with J gene TRBJ1-3; weak D call: TRBD1 (5 bases). Trimming left V 3 bases short and J 2 bases short, with 14 bases between. There are 16 residues in the CDR3. Germline V gene lookup returns CDR1 SEHNR and CDR2 FQNEAQ (reference sequence). CDR3 protein: CASSLGPLAAGNTIYF. The CDR3 bases are TGTGCCAGCAGCTTGGGACCGTTGGCAGCTGGAAACACCATATATTTT.

CDR3 nucleotide sequence: TGTGCCAGCAGCTGGGACGGATTTTCTGAAGCTTTCTTT. This encodes CASSWDGFSEAFF. The chain carries TRBV7-9 and TRBJ1-1, with a tentative D call TRBD1 (5 bases). With 4 bases removed from V and 6 bases from J, the gap between germline ends came to 12 bases. Germline V gene lookup returns CDR1 SEHNR and CDR2 FQNEAQ (reference sequence). The CDR3 runs to 13 residues.

This chain uses TRBV6-1 with TRBJ2-1, with TRBD2 matching 10 bases. Germline assignment: CDR1 MNHNS and CDR2 SASEGT. The CDR3 length is 16 residues. V lost 1 base to trimming and J lost 6 bases; unmatched junction nucleotides: 6. The CDR3: CASSEVLAGASNEQFF. As DNA, the CDR3 is TGTGCCAGCAGTGAAGTTCTAGCGGGAGCGAGCAATGAGCAGTTCTTC.

This clone was picked up one time. No conserved phenylalanine or tryptophan ends this CDR3, so it is likely a read error. This chain uses TRBV15 with TRBJ1-5, with unresolved D. Germline V gene lookup returns CDR1 LNHNV and CDR2 YYDKDF (reference sequence). The CDR3 has 16 residues. V was shortened by 0 bases and J by 0 bases, with 9 bases between the two germline ends. As DNA, the CDR3 is TGTGCCACCAGCAGAGATACGACGCCTAGCAATCAGCCCCAGCATCTT. This codes for CATSRDTTPSNQPQHL.

The genes are TRBV19 and TRBJ2-2; D tentatively fits TRBD1 or TRBD2 (5 bases each). V gave up 2 bases and J gave up 1 base, with 14 bases separating them. There are 17 residues in the CDR3. Germline V gene data show CDR1 as LNHDA and CDR2 as SQIVND (reference sequence). In DNA form, the CDR3 reads TGTGCCAGTAGTATAAACAACGGGGCAGGGAACACCGGGGAGCTGTTTTTT. Its translation: CASSINNGAGNTGELFF.

This chain uses TRBV5-1 with TRBJ2-7; D is ambiguous. In germline, CDR1 is SGHRS, CDR2 YFSETQ. The CDR3 consists of 13 residues. Trimming took off 3 bases at V and 2 bases at J, with 9 bases between the two ends. The CDR3 DNA is TGCGCCAGCAGCTCCACAGATCCCTACGAGCAGTACTTC. Encoded protein: CASSSTDPYEQYF.